The clone carrying this TCR beta chain came up once. The J segment lost 8 bases and the V segment lost 4 bases, leaving 8 bases of the junction unmatched. CDR1 and CDR2 from the germline V gene are SGDLS and YYNGEE. The CDR3 runs to 14 residues. The sample is drawn from a study of blood T cell repertoires in COVID-19. Study processing details: The assay estimated nucleated cells by amplifying reference gene primers. Profiled with immunoSEQ multiplex PCR; TCRdb holds only in-frame clones, not every one. From that table come the V and J calls and clone size; the DNA was used to work out D and trimming. The table lists some 200,000 clones, less than 85% of them singletons.

The chain combines TRBV9 with TRBJ1-2; 10 bases map to TRBD1. Input material: peripheral blood. The source of this sequence is a woman between 70 and 85 years old with acute or convalescent COVID-19. CDR3 DNA: TGTGCCAGCAGCTTCTCCGGGACAGGGGAAGGCTACACCTTC. It translates to CASSFSGTGEGYTF.